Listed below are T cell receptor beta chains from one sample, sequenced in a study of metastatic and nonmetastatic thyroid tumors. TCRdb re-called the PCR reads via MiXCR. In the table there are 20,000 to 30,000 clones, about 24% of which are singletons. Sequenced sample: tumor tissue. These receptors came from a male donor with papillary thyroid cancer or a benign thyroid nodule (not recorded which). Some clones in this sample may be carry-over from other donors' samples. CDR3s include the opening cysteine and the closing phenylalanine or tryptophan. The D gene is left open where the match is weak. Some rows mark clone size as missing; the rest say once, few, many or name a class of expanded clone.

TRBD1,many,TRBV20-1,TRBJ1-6,TGCAGTGCTAGGTGGGGGACAGATAATTCACCCCTCCACTTT,CSARWGTDNSPLHF
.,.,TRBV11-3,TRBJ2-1,TGTGCCAGCAGCTTATCACTTTGGGTCAATGGGCAGTTCTTC,CASSLSLWVNGQFF
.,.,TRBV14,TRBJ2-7,TGTGCCAGCAAGGCTAGCCCCTGGGACGAGCAGTACTTC,CASKASPWDEQYF
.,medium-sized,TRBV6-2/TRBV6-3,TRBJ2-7,TGTGCCAGCAGCTCCTCGGGCTACGAGCAGTACTTC,CASSSSGYEQYF
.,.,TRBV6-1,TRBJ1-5,TGTGCCAGCGGGGCACAGGCGGGTGGACATCCCCATCATTTT,CASGAQAGGHPHHF
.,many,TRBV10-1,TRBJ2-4,TGCGCCAGCAGTGGACAGGCCAAAAACATTCAGTACTTC,CASSGQAKNIQYF
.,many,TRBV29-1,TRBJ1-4,TGCAGCGTTCGGGGGCAGGCTAATGAAAAACTGTTTTTT,CSVRGQANEKLFF
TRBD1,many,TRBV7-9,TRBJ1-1,TGTGCCAGCAGCTTAAACAGGGGCGGGAACACTGAAGCTTTCTTT,CASSLNRGGNTEAFF
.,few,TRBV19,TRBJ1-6,TGTGCCAGTAGTCAATCACAGGTGGATAATTCACCCCTCCACTTT,CASSQSQVDNSPLHF
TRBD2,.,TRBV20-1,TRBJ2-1,TGCAGTGCTACCCCCAGGGGCATTTACCCTACGGGACTAGCGGAGCGCAATGAGCAGTTCTTC,CSATPRGIYPTGLAERNEQFF
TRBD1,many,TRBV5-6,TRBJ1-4,TGTGCCAGCAGCTGGAGGGGACAGGGACGTGAAAAACTGTTTTTT,CASSWRGQGREKLFF
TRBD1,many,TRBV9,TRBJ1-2,TGTGCCAGCAGCCCAAGAGGTGGGCAGGGGGGGGACTATGGCTACACCTTC,CASSPRGGQGGDYGYTF
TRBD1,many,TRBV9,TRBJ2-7,TGTGCCAGCAGCGTATATTCCGGGACAGGACTTTCAGAGCAGTACTTC,CASSVYSGTGLSEQYF
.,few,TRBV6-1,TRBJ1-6,TGTGCCAGCAGTGAAGGGAGCTCCTATAATTCACCCTTCCACTTT,CASSEGSSYNSPFHF
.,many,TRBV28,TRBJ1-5,TGTGCCAGCAGTTTATGGAACAGGGTGGGTCAGCCCCAGCATTTT,CASSLWNRVGQPQHF
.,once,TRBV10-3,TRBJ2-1,TGTGCCATCAGTGAGTCTGTGATATCCGACAGCTCCTACAATGAGCAGTTCTTC,CAISESVISDSSYNEQFF
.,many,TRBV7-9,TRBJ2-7,TGTGCCAGCAGCCTAAGTGGGGACGGAGGCTACGAGCAGTACTTC,CASSLSGDGGYEQYF
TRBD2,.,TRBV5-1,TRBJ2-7,TGCGCCAGCAGCCCGGGGGTAGGAGCGGGATGCTACGAGCAGTACTTC,CASSPGVGAGCYEQYF
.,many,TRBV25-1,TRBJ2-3,TGTGCCAGCAGTGAACGGGATGGTACAGATACGCAGTATTTT,CASSERDGTDTQYF
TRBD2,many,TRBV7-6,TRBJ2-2,TGTGCCAGCAGCCCGACTAGCGGGTTGAACACCGGGGAGCTGTTTTTT,CASSPTSGLNTGELFF
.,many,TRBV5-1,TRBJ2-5,TGCGCCAGCAGCCCACGTACTAGTGGGACCCAGTACTTC,CASSPRTSGTQYF
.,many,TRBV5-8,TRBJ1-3,TGTGCCAGCAGCTTGGCCGGAGGAGAGAACACCATATATTTT,CASSLAGGENTIYF
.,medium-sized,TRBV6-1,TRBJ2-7,TGTGCCAGCAGTGCTTCGGGAGTCCGCTACGAGCAGTACTTC,CASSASGVRYEQYF
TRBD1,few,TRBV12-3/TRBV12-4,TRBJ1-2,TGTGCCAGCAGTTTATCGGCCGCGGACAGGGGGTCGGATGGCTACACCTTC,CASSLSAADRGSDGYTF
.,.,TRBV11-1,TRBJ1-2,TGTGCCAGCAGCTTAGGCAGACAGGCCATTTACGGATATGGCTACACCTTC,CASSLGRQAIYGYGYTF
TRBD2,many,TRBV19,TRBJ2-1,TGTGCCAGTACCCTTAGGACTAGCGGGAGTTCCTACAATGAGCAGTTCTTC,CASTLRTSGSSYNEQFF
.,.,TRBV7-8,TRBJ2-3,TGTGCCAGCAGCCAGTGGTGCATAGCAAGCACATATACGCAGTATTTT,CASSQWCIASTYTQYF
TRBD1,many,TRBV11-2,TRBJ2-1,TGTGCCAGCAGCAACACAGGGGGCAATGAGCAGTTCTTC,CASSNTGGNEQFF
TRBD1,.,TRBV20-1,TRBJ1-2,TGCAGTGCTCCCTTGACAGGGAAAAATGGCTACACCTTC,CSAPLTGKNGYTF
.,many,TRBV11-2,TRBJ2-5,TGTGCCAGCAGCCGTCGGGTCGGGACGACGGCGGAGACCCAGTACTTC,CASSRRVGTTAETQYF
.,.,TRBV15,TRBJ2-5,TGTGCCACCAGCAGAGATTGGGCCCCCAGTGGGCCCCAGTACTTC,CATSRDWAPSGPQYF
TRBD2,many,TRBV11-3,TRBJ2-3,TGTGCCAGCAGCTTCTCGGGGACTAGCATAACAGATACGCAGTATTTT,CASSFSGTSITDTQYF
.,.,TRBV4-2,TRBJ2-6,TGTGCCAGCAGCCAAGATCTTTTGGGTCGCGCAGGTGCCAACGTCCTGACTTTC,CASSQDLLGRAGANVLTF
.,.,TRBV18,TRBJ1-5,TGTGCCAGCTCATCGACAGGCGTAGGGCCCCAGCATTTT,CASSSTGVGPQHF
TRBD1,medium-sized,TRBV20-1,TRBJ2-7,TGCAGTGCTAGATCCGACAGGGTCTCCTACGAGCAGTACTTC,CSARSDRVSYEQYF
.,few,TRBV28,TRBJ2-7,TGTGCCAGCAGTTTCGCTGCTACAGGGTTCTACGAGCAGTACTTC,CASSFAATGFYEQYF
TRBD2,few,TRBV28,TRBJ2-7,TGTGCCAGCAGTTTATCTACTAGCGGGAGGGCTAACGAGCAGTACTTC,CASSLSTSGRANEQYF
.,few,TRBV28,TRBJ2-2,.,CASSLRGTPVSCFF
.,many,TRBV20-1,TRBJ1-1,TGCAGTGCTAGTATGAACACTGAAGCTTTCTTT,CSASMNTEAFF
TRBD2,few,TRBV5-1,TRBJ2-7,TGCGCCAGCAGCTTGACAGGACTAGTACCACACGAGCAGTACTTC,CASSLTGLVPHEQYF
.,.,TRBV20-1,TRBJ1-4,TGCAGTGCTAGGTCGACAGAGTTTAATGAAAAACTGTTTTTT,CSARSTEFNEKLFF
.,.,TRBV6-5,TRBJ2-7,TGTGCCAGCAGTTACGGTCCCCCCGGGACTTCGAGCTCCTACGAGCAGTACTTC,CASSYGPPGTSSSYEQYF
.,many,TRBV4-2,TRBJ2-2,TGTGCCAGCAGCCAAGCGCGGGGAGGCCCGGCCGGGGAGCTGTTTTTT,CASSQARGGPAGELFF
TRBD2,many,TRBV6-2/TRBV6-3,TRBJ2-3,TGTGCCAGCAGTTACCCTCGCGGACTAGCAACTAGCACAGATACGCAGTATTTT,CASSYPRGLATSTDTQYF
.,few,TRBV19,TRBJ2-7,TGTGCCAGTAGCCGGGGCAGTAGCTCCTACGAGCAGTACTTC,CASSRGSSSYEQYF
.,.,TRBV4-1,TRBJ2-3,TGCGCCAGCAGCCTAGAGCTGGTAAGCACAGATACGCAGTATTTT,CASSLELVSTDTQYF
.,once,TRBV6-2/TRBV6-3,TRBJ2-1,TGTGCCAGCAATTCCAAAAATTTCGACAGAGTGCAGTTCTTC,CASNSKNFDRVQFF
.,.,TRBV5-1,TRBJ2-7,TGCTCCAGCAGCTTGGGTCCCCTCCCCGGGGTAGAGCAGTACTTC,CSSSLGPLPGVEQYF